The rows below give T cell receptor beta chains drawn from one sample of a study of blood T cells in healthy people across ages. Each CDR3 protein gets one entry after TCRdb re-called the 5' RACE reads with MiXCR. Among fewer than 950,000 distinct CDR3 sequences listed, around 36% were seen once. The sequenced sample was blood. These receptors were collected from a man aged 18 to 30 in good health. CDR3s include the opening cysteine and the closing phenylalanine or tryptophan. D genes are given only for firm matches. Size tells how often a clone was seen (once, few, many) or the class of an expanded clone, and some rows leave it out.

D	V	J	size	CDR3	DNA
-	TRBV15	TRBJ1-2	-	CATSNNYGYTF	TGTGCCACCAGCAACAACTATGGCTACACCTTC
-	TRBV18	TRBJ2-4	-	CASSPTGYGDIQYF	TGTGCCAGCTCACCCACGGGGTACGGGGACATTCAGTACTTC
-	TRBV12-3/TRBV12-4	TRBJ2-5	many	CASRTRSGETQYF	TGTGCCAGCAGGACGAGATCCGGAGAGACCCAGTACTTC
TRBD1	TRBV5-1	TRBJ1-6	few	CASSPARDRGANSPLHF	TGCGCCAGCAGCCCAGCAAGGGACAGGGGCGCTAATTCACCCCTCCACTTT
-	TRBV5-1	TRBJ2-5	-	CASRSPAGGQETQYF	TGCGCCAGCAGATCTCCGGCAGGAGGGCAAGAGACCCAGTACTTC
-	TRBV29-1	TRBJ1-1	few	CSVEGRQRNTEAFF	TGCAGCGTTGAAGGGCGACAGAGGAACACTGAAGCTTTCTTT
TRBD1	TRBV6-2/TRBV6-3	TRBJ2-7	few	CASIPGTGGLYEQYF	TGTGCCAGCATCCCGGGGACAGGGGGCCTCTACGAGCAGTACTTC
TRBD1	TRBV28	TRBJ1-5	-	CASSLGSGGTYQPQHF	TGTGCCAGCAGTTTAGGGTCAGGGGGTACCTATCAGCCCCAGCATTTT
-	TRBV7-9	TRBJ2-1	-	CASSLDTDNGQFF	TGTGCCAGCAGCTTAGACACAGACAATGGGCAGTTCTTC
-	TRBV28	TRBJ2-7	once	CASTKTGTYEQYF	TGTGCCAGCACCAAGACAGGAACCTACGAGCAGTACTTC
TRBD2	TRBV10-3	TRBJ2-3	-	CAISRSGSDDTQYF	TGTGCCATCAGTAGAAGCGGGAGCGACGATACGCAGTATTTT
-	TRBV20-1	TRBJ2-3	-	CSARNSGNTQYF	TGCAGTGCTAGAAACTCAGGGAATACGCAGTATTTT
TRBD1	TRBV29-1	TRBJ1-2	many	CSVDPGQGDAFGYGYTF	TGCAGCGTTGACCCGGGACAGGGTGACGCGTTTGGCTATGGCTACACCTTC
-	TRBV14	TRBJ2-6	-	CASSQVTGRTDRSGANVLTF	TGTGCCAGCAGCCAAGTGACAGGAAGAACCGACCGCTCTGGGGCCAACGTCCTGACTTTC
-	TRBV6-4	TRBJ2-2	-	CASRGQFSTGELFF	TGTGCCAGCAGAGGACAGTTTTCCACCGGGGAGCTGTTTTTT
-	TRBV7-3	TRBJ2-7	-	CASSLAGTYNKQYF	TGTGCCAGCAGCTTAGCAGGGACCTACAATAAGCAGTACTTC
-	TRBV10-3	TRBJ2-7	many	CAIAASYEQYF	TGTGCCATCGCGGCCTCCTACGAGCAGTACTTC
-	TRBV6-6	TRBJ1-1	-	CASSYSLRGASEAFF	TGTGCCAGCAGTTACTCACTGCGGGGGGCATCTGAAGCTTTCTTT
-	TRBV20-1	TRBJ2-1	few	CSAPQDVTNEQFF	TGCAGTGCTCCCCAGGACGTAACCAATGAGCAGTTCTTC
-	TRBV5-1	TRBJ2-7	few	CASSLLPGETYEQYF	TGCGCCAGCAGCTTGTTGCCAGGGGAAACCTACGAGCAGTACTTC
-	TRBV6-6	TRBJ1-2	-	CASSLPSRTESYGYTF	TGTGCCAGCAGCCTACCGTCCCGAACGGAGAGCTATGGCTACACCTTC
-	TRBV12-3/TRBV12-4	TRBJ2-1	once	CASSFGGRAGETQFF	TGTGCCAGCAGTTTCGGTGGCAGGGCTGGGGAGACCCAGTTCTTC
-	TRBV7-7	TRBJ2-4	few	CASSTGQSVAKNIQYF	TGTGCCAGCAGCACCGGACAGTCCGTAGCCAAAAACATTCAGTACTTC
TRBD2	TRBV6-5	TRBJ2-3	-	CASSWGGGGDTQYF	TGTGCCAGCAGTTGGGGCGGGGGAGGAGATACGCAGTATTTT
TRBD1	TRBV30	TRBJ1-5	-	CAWSADRVQPQHF	TGTGCCTGGAGTGCGGACAGGGTCCAGCCCCAGCATTTT
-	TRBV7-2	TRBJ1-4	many	CASSREGEAEKLFF	TGTGCCAGCAGCCGCGAGGGGGAAGCTGAAAAACTGTTTTTT
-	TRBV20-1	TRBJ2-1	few	CSAPTGLVRNEQFF	TGCAGTGCTCCTACAGGGTTGGTCAGGAATGAGCAGTTCTTC
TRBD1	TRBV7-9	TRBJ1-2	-	CASSSPGTGVRGAYGYTF	TGTGCCAGCAGCTCCCCCGGGACAGGGGTCCGAGGAGCTTATGGCTACACCTTC
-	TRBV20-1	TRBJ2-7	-	CSAAPGSKLYEQYF	TGCAGTGCTGCGCCGGGGAGTAAACTCTACGAGCAGTACTTC
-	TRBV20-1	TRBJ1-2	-	CSARGRGYRGYTF	TGCAGTGCTAGAGGTCGGGGGTATCGAGGCTACACCTTC
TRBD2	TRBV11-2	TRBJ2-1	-	CASSTSIAGEGNEQFF	TGTGCCAGCAGCACCTCTATAGCGGGGGAGGGCAATGAGCAGTTCTTC
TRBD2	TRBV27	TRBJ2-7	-	CASKTRTSGDNEQYF	TGTGCCAGCAAAACTAGAACTAGCGGGGACAATGAGCAGTACTTC
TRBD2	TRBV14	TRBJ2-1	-	CASSQGLAANEQFF	TGTGCCAGCAGCCAAGGACTAGCGGCGAATGAGCAGTTCTTC
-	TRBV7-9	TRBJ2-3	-	CASSTLRGSTDTQYF	TGTGCCAGCAGTACCCTCAGGGGAAGCACAGATACGCAGTATTTT
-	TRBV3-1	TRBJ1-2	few	CASSQVYRDSYGYTF	TGTGCCAGCAGCCAAGTTTACCGAGATAGCTATGGCTACACCTTC
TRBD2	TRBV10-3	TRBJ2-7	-	CAISESTGGPYEQYF	TGTGCCATCAGTGAGTCGACGGGGGGACCCTACGAGCAGTACTTC
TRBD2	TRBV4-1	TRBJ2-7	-	CASSRGPQTTLAGGPVYEQYF	TGCGCCAGCAGCCGTGGACCACAGACGACTCTAGCGGGAGGGCCAGTCTACGAGCAGTACTTC
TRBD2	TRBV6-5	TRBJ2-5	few	CASSPPTAGGNNEQYF	TGTGCCAGCAGTCCGCCCACAGCGGGGGGGAACAATGAGCAGTACTTC
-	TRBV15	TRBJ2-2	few	CATRGRNTGELFF	TGTGCCACCCGGGGACGGAACACCGGGGAGCTGTTTTTT
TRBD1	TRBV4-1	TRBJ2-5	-	CASSQPSGQGGETQYF	TGCGCCAGCAGCCAGCCTTCGGGACAGGGGGGGGAGACCCAGTACTTC
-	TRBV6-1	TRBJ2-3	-	CASSEITDTQYF	TGTGCCAGCAGTGAGATAACAGATACGCAGTATTTT
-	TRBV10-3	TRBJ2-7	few	CAISESRFGGSYNEQYF	TGTGCCATCAGTGAGTCGAGGTTCGGGGGCTCCTACAATGAGCAGTACTTC
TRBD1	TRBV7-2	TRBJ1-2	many	CASSDRTGRGGYTF	TGTGCCAGCAGCGACCGGACAGGGAGGGGTGGCTACACCTTC
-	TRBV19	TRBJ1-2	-	CASNLDRYYGYTF	TGTGCCAGTAATCTCGACAGATACTATGGCTACACCTTC
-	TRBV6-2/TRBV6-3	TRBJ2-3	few	CASLAPASTDTQYF	TGTGCCAGCCTGGCCCCGGCTAGCACAGATACGCAGTATTTT
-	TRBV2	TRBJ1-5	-	CASSGHWRDQPQHF	TGTGCCAGCAGTGGCCATTGGAGGGATCAGCCCCAGCATTTT
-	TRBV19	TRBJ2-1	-	CASSISRGNNEQFF	TGTGCCAGTAGTATCTCGCGGGGCAACAATGAGCAGTTCTTC